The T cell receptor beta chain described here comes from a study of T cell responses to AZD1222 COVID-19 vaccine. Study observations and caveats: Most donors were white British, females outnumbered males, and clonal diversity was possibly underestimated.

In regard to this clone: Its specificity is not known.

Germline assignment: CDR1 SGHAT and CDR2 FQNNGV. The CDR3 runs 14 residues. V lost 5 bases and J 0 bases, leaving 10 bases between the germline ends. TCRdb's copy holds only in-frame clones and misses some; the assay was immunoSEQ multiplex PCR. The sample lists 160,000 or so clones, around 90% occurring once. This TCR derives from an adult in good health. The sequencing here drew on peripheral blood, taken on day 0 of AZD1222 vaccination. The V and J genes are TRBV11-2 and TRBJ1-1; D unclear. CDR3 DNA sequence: TGTGCCAGCAGCGTAAACCCGGTGAACACTGAAGCTTTCTTT. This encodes CASSVNPVNTEAFF.